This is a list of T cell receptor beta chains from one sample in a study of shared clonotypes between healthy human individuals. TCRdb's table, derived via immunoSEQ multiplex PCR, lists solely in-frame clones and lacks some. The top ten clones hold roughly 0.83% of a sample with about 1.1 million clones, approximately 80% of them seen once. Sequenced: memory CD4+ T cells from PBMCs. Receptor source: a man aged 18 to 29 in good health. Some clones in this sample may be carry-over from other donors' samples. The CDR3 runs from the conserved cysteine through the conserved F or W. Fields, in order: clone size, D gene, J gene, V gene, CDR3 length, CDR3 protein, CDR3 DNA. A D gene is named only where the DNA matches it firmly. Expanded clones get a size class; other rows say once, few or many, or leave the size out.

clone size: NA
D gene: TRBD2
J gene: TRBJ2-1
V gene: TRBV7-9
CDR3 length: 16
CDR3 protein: CASSKASGTSGDKQFF
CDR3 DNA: TGTGCCAGCAGCAAGGCCTCCGGGACTAGCGGAGATAAGCAGTTCTTC

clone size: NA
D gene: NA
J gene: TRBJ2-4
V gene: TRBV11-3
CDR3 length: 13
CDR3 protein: CASSLGRGNIQYF
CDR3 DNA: TGTGCCAGCAGCTTAGGTCGTGGAAACATTCAGTACTTC

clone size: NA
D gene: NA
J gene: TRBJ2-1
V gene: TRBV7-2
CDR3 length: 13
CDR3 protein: CASSLERAGEQFF
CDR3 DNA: TGTGCCAGCAGCTTAGAACGGGCGGGGGAGCAGTTCTTC

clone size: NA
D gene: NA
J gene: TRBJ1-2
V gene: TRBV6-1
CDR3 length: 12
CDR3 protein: CASSEGPGGYTF
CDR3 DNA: TGTGCCAGCAGTGAAGGACCGGGAGGCTACACCTTC

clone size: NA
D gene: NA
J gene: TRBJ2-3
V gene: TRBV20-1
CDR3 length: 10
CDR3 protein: CSAPVDTQYF
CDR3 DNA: TGCAGTGCTCCCGTGGATACGCAGTATTTT

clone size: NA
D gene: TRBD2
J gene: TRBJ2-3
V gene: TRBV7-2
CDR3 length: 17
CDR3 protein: CASSPPSGRVMVDTQYF
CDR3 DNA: TGTGCCAGCAGCCCGCCTAGCGGGAGGGTCATGGTAGATACGCAGTATTTT

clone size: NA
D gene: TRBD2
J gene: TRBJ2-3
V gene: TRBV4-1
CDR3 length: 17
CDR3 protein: CASSQATSASSTDTQYF
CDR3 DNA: TGCGCCAGCAGCCAAGCAACTAGCGCATCTAGCACAGATACGCAGTATTTT

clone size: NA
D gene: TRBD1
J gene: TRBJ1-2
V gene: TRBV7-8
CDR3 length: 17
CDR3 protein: CASSLVARGQGHYGYTF
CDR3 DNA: TGTGCCAGCAGCTTAGTCGCGAGGGGACAGGGTCACTATGGCTACACCTTC

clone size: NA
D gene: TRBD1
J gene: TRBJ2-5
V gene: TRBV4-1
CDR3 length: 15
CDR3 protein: CASSQRTGGGETQYF
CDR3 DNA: TGCGCCAGCAGCCAAAGGACAGGGGGCGGTGAGACCCAGTACTTC

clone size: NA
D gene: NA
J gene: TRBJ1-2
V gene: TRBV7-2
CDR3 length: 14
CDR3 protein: CASSLGTGTYGYTF
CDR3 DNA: TGTGCCAGCAGCTTAGGAACAGGTACCTATGGCTACACCTTC

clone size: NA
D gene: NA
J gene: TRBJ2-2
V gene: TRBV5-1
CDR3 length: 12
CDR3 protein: CASSPVDGELFF
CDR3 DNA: TGCGCCAGCAGCCCGGTCGACGGGGAGCTGTTTTTT

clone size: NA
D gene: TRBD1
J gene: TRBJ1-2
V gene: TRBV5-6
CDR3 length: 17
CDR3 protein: CASSLGFGTEYNYGYTF
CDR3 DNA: TGTGCCAGCAGCTTGGGTTTCGGGACAGAGTACAACTATGGCTACACCTTC

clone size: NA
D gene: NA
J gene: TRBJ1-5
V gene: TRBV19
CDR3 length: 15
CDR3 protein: CASSIYAQGGQPQHF
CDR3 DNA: TGTGCCAGTAGTATATATGCCCAGGGAGGTCAGCCCCAGCATTTT

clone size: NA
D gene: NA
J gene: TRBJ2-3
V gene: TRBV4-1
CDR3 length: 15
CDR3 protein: CASSRLGLNTDTQYF
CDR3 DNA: TGCGCCAGCAGCCGACTGGGACTGAACACAGATACGCAGTATTTT

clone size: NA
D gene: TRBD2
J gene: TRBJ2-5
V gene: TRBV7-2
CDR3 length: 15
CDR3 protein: CASSFLVGGPGGQYF
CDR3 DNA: TGTGCCAGCAGCTTCCTAGTGGGAGGACCGGGGGGCCAGTACTTC

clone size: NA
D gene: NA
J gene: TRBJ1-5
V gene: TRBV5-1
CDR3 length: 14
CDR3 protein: CASSSDGLGKPQHF
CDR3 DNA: TGCGCCAGCAGCTCGGACGGTCTTGGGAAGCCCCAGCATTTT

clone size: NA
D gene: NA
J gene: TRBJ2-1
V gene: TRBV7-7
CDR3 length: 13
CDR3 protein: CASSLGVQNEQFF
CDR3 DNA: TGTGCCAGCAGCTTAGGCGTTCAGAATGAGCAGTTCTTC

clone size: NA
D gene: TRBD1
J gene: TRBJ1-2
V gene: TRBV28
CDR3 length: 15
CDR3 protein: CASSSPGQEVGGYTF
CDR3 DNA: TGTGCCAGCAGTTCTCCGGGACAGGAGGTCGGTGGCTACACCTTC

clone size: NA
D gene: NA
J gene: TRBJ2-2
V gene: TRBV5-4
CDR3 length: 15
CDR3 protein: CASSFQQTNTGELFF
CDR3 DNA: TGTGCCAGCAGCTTTCAACAGACGAACACCGGGGAGCTGTTTTTT

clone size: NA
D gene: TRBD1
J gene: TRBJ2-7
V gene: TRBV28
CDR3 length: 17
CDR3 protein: CASSSRTGETNFYEQYF
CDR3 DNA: TGTGCCAGCAGTTCGCGGACAGGAGAGACGAACTTCTACGAGCAGTACTTC

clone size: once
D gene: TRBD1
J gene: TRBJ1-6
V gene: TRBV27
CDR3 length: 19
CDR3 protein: CASSLGRQGGIGSYSPLHF
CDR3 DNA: TGTGCCAGCAGTCTGGGTCGGCAGGGGGGAATCGGAAGCTATTCACCCCTCCACTTT

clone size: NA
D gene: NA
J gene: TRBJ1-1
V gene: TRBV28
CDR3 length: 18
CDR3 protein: CASSSFSGFIDKNTEAFF
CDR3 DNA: TGTGCCAGCAGTTCTTTTTCAGGTTTCATCGACAAGAACACTGAAGCTTTCTTT

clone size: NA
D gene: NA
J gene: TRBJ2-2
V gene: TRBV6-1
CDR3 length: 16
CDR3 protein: CASSEGTAGIAGELFF
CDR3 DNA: TGTGCCAGCAGTGAAGGGACAGCGGGAATCGCCGGGGAGCTGTTTTTT

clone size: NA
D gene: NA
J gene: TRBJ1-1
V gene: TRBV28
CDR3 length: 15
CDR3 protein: CASSPQDSSRTEAFF
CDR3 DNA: TGTGCCAGCAGTCCCCAGGACAGTTCGCGCACTGAAGCTTTCTTT

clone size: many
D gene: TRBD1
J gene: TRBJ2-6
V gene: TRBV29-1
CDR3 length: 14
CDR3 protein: CSVAGGGGANVLTF
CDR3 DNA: TGCAGCGTTGCAGGGGGCGGTGGGGCCAACGTCCTGACTTTC

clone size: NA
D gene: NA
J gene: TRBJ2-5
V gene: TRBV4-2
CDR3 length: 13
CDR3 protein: CASSQDRLETQYF
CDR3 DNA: TGTGCCAGCAGCCAAGATCGGTTGGAGACCCAGTACTTC

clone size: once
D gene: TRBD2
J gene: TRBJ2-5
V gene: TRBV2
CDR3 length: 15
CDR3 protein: CASSEAPRGGETQYF
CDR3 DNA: TGTGCCAGCAGTGAAGCTCCCCGGGGGGGGGAGACCCAGTACTTC

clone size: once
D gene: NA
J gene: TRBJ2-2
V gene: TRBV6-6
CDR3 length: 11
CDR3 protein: CASSFGGELFF
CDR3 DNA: TGTGCCAGCAGTTTCGGCGGGGAGCTGTTTTTT

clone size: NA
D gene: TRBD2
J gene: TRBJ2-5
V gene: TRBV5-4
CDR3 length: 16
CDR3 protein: CASSSLGSGRGETQYF
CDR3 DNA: TGTGCCAGCAGCTCCCTAGGTAGCGGGAGAGGGGAGACCCAGTACTTC

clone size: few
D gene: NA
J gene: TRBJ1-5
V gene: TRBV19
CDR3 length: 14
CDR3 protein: CASSIRHGNQPQHF
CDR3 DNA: TGTGCCAGTAGTATCCGGCACGGCAATCAGCCCCAGCATTTT

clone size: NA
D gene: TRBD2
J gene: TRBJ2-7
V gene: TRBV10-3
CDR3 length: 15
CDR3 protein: CAISERLAGVYEQYF
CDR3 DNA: TGTGCCATCAGTGAGAGACTAGCGGGAGTGTACGAGCAGTACTTC

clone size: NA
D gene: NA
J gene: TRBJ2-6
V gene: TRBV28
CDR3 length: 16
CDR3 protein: CASSTRAQSGANVLTF
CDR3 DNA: TGTGCCAGCAGTACCAGGGCCCAGTCTGGGGCCAACGTCCTGACTTTC

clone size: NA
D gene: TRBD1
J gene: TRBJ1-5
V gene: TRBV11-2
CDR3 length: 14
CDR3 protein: CASSLTGGAQPQHF
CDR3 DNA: TGTGCCAGCAGCCTAACAGGGGGGGCTCAGCCCCAGCATTTT

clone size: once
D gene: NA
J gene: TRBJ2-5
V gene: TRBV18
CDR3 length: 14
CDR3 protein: CASSPGTLGETQYF
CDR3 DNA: TGTGCCAGCTCACCAGGGACCCTAGGGGAGACCCAGTACTTC

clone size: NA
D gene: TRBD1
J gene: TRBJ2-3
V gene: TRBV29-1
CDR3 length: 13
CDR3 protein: CSGNRGGTDTQYF
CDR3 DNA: TGCAGCGGCAACAGGGGAGGCACAGATACGCAGTATTTT

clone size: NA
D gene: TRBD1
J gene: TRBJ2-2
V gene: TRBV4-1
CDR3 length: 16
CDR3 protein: CASSPNSGGRTGELFF
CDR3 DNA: TGCGCCAGCAGCCCCAATTCAGGGGGACGCACCGGGGAGCTGTTTTTT

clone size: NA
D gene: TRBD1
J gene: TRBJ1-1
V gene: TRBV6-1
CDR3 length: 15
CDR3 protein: CASKQTGHENTEAFF
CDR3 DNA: TGTGCCAGCAAACAGACAGGGCATGAGAACACTGAAGCTTTCTTT

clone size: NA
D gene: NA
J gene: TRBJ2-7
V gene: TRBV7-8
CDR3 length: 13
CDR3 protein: CASSFDGRGKQYF
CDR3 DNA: TGTGCCAGCAGCTTCGACGGACGAGGGAAGCAGTACTTC

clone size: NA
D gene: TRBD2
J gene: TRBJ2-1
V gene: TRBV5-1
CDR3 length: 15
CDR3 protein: CASSGGLTTYNEQFF
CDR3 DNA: TGCGCCAGCAGCGGGGGACTAACTACGTACAATGAGCAGTTCTTC

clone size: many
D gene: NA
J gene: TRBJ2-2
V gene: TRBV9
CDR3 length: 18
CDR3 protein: CASSGANGASLETGELFF
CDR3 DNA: TGTGCCAGCAGCGGAGCCAATGGGGCGAGCCTCGAGACCGGGGAGCTGTTTTTT

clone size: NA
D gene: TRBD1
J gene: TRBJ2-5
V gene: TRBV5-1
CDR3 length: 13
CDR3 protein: CASSSGQEETQYF
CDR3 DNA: TGCGCCAGCAGCTCTGGACAGGAAGAGACCCAGTACTTC

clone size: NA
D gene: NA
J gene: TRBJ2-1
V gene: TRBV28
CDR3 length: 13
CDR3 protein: CATLRIDIGWQFF
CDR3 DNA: TGTGCCACCCTTCGGATAGACATTGGTTGGCAGTTCTTC

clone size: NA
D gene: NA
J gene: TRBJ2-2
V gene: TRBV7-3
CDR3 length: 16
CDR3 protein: CASSPVKGKGTGELFF
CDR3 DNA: TGTGCCAGCAGCCCTGTTAAGGGGAAGGGAACCGGGGAGCTGTTTTTT

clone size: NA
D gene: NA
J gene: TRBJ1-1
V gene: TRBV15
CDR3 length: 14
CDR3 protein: CATSRAIMNTEAFF
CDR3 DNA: TGTGCCACCAGCAGAGCGATCATGAACACTGAAGCTTTCTTT

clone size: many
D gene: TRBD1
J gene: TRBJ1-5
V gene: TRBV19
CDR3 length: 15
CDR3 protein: CASSPYRGRNQPQHF
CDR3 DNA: TGTGCCAGTAGTCCGTACAGGGGGCGAAATCAGCCCCAGCATTTT

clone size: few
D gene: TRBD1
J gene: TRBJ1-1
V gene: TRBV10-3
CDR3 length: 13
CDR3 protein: CAIRRQGSTEAFF
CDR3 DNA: TGTGCCATCAGAAGACAGGGAAGCACTGAAGCTTTCTTT

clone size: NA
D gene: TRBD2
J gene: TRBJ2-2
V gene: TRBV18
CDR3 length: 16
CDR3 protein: CASSPRASGMTGELFF
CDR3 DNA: TGTGCCAGCTCACCACGGGCTAGCGGGATGACCGGGGAGCTGTTTTTT

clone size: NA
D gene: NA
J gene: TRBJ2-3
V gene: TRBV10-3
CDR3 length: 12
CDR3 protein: CAISRGTDTQYF
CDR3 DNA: TGTGCCATCAGTAGGGGCACAGATACGCAGTATTTT

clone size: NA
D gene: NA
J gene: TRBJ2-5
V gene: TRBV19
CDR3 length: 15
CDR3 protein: CASSITGSAKETQYF
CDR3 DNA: TGTGCCAGTAGTATTACCGGGAGCGCCAAAGAGACCCAGTACTTC

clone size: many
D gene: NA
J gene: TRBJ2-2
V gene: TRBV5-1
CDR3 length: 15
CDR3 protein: CASSWDAGDTGELFF
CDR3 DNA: TGCGCCAGCAGCTGGGACGCAGGGGACACCGGGGAGCTGTTTTTT

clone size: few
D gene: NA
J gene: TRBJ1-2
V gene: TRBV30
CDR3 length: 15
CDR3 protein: CAWSVARAGTYGYTF
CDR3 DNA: TGTGCCTGGAGTGTAGCCCGGGCAGGGACCTATGGCTACACCTTC

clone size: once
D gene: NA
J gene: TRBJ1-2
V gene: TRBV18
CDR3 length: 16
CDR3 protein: CASSPIGTASNYGYTF
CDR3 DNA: TGTGCCAGCTCACCCATCGGGACCGCTTCTAACTATGGCTACACCTTC

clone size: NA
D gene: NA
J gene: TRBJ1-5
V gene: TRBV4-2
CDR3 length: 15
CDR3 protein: CASSRLGANHQPQHF
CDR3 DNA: TGTGCCAGCAGCCGCCTCGGGGCGAACCATCAGCCCCAGCATTTT

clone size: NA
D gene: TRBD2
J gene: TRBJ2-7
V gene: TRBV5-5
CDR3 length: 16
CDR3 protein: CASSLGGLADSYEQYF
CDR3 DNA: TGTGCCAGCAGCTTGGGGGGACTAGCGGACTCCTACGAGCAGTACTTC

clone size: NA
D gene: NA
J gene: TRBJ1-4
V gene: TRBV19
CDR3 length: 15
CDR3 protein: CASSSGKLGGEKLFF
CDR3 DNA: TGTGCCAGTAGTTCTGGGAAGTTAGGCGGGGAAAAACTGTTTTTT

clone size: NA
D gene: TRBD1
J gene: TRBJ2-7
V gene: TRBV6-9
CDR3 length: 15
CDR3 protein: CASRDAGTDSYEQYF
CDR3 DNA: TGTGCCAGCAGAGATGCCGGGACAGACTCCTACGAGCAGTACTTC

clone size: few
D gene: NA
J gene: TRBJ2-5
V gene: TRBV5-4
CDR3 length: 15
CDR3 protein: CASSLSGAGGETQYF
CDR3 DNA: TGTGCCAGCAGCTTGTCAGGGGCCGGGGGAGAGACCCAGTACTTC

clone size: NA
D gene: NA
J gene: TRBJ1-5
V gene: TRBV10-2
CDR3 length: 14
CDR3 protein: CASTGPDSNQPQHF
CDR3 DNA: TGCGCCAGCACGGGACCAGACAGCAATCAGCCCCAGCATTTT

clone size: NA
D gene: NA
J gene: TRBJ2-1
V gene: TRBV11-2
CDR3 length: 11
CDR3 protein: CASSLNAEQFF
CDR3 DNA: TGTGCCAGCAGCTTGAATGCTGAGCAGTTCTTC

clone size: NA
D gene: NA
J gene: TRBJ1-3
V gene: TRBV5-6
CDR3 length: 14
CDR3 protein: CASTRQSSGNTIYF
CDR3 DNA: TGTGCCAGCACCAGACAGAGCTCTGGAAACACCATATATTTT